This entry lists 7 T cell receptor beta chains sequenced from one sample in a study of T cell changes during pregnancy in multiple sclerosis. Produced via immunoSEQ multiplex PCR; TCRdb's table is partial and in-frame only. The sample has tens of thousands of clones, roughly 92% seen once; the top ten hold around 1%. Sequencing used peripheral blood, obtained after pregnancy. These receptors came from a female donor with multiple sclerosis, enrolled in a pregnancy study.

The genes are TRBV10-3 and TRBJ2-2, with 8 bases that match TRBD1. This CDR3 spans 14 amino acids. Germline trimming cut 10 bases from V and 1 base from J; bases unmatched to any gene: 5. Looked up from germline, CDR1 is ENHRY and CDR2 is SYGVKD. CDR3 sequence (DNA): TGTGCCACCACCGGGACAGGGAACACCGGGGAGCTGTTTTTT. It encodes CATTGTGNTGELFF.

This sequence joins TRBV15 and TRBJ1-6, with 7 bases identical to TRBD1. Germline V gene data show CDR1 as LNHNV and CDR2 as YYDKDF (reference sequence). The CDR3 runs 15 residues. Trimming took 3 bases from V and 9 from J; bases not matched to a gene: 8. CDR3 nucleotide sequence: TGTGCCACCAGCAGTGCCGACAGGGACGGTTCACCCCTCCACTTT. This encodes CATSSADRDGSPLHF. Looking up the rest from reference TRBV15 and TRBJ1-6 gives the full variable domain: DAMVIQNPRYQVTQFGKPVTLSCSQTLNHNVMYWYQQKSSQAPKLLFHYYDKDFNNEADTPDNFQSRRPNTSFCFLDIRSPGLGDTAMYLCATSSADRDGSPLHFGNGTRLTVT.

The V and J genes are TRBV4-2 and TRBJ2-1, with TRBD1 identical over 10 bases. This CDR3 is built from 16 residues. Germline loops: CDR1 LGHNA, CDR2 YNFKEQ. The junction had 7 bases not matched to a gene; V was cut back by 3 bases and J by 5 bases. The CDR3 DNA follows: TGTGCCAGCAGCCATGTGACAGGGGGCGCGGACAATGAGCAGTTCTTC. Protein: CASSHVTGGADNEQFF.

This rearrangement joins TRBV9 to TRBJ1-2; D may be TRBD1 (5 bases). V shed 0 bases and J shed 7 bases, with 10 bases lying between them. This CDR3 region has 13 residues. The germline gives CDR1 SGDLS, CDR2 YYNGEE. DNA of the CDR3: TGTGCCAGCAGCGTAGTCGGAGGGGTTGGCTACACCTTC. Translation gives CASSVVGGVGYTF.

The rearrangement links TRBV5-1 to TRBJ2-7, with 9 bases lining up with TRBD1. J lost 5 bases, V lost 4 bases, and 7 bases had no gene match. Germline lookup yields CDR1 SGHRS and CDR2 YFSETQ. The length of the CDR3 is 14 residues. The CDR3 DNA sequence: TGCGCCAGCAGCCCGGGGGACAGGGTAAACGAGCAGTACTTC. Its translation is CASSPGDRVNEQYF.

The CDR3 loop is CASSSRGAGFTEAFF. The CDR3 DNA reads as TGTGCCAGCAGTAGTCGAGGGGCGGGATTCACTGAAGCTTTCTTT. This chain joins TRBV5-6 and TRBJ1-1; possible D gene TRBD1, 5 bases. CDR1 is SGHDT, CDR2 YYEEEE, per germline. The CDR3 has 15 amino acids. V shed 5 bases and J shed 4 bases, with 18 bases lying between them. Variable domain in full (rest from reference TRBV5-6 and TRBJ1-1): DAGVTQSPTHLIKTRGQQVTLRCSPKSGHDTVSWYQQALGQGPQFIFQYYEEEERQRGNFPDRFSGHQFPNYSSELNVNALLLGDSALYLCASSSRGAGFTEAFFGQGTRLTVV.

The chain combines TRBV6-1 with TRBJ1-6; no reliable D call. This CDR3 contains 14 residues. Trimming took 6 bases from V and 7 from J, leaving 13 bases between them. Germline assignment: CDR1 MNHNS and CDR2 SASEGT. The CDR3 DNA reads as TGTGCCAGCAGAGCGCAATATGGGAATTCACCCCTCCACTTT. The encoded protein is CASRAQYGNSPLHF.